This T cell receptor beta chain was documented in a study of cytomegalovirus exposure and HLA in healthy donors. Study-wide findings and caveats: Both high specificity and high sensitivity reportedly marked the classifier's diagnosis of cytomegalovirus status. Donors belonging to an Asian-associated ancestry cluster reportedly showed fewer N-insertions in productive TCRs than the roughly 680-donor mean, according to what a later analysis found. Being indistinguishable, some V segments were excluded, TRBV6-2 and TRBV6-3 among them.

Donors showed nominal health when sampled, although they likely had unrecorded immune exposures. The V gene's germline CDR1 is MNHNS and CDR2 SASEGT. The CDR3 is 13 amino acids. Trimming shortened V by 7 bases and J by 0 bases, and 9 bases separated the two germline ends. PCR amplification relied on 60 Vbeta primers (plus 13 Jbeta primers). The assay was immunoSEQ multiplex PCR, and TCRdb's table has in-frame clones only and misses some. This sample lists roughly 57,000 clones; its ten largest clones have around 12%. Comment on this clone: Its cognate antigen is unknown.

The TCR originated in a man younger than 30 in good health and CMV-seropositive. Source material: PBMCs. The genes are TRBV6-1 and TRBJ1-1; possibly TRBD1 for D (5 bases). The chain's CDR3 is CASTQVLNTEAFF. The DNA for the CDR3 is TGTGCCAGCACACAGGTACTGAACACTGAAGCTTTCTTT.